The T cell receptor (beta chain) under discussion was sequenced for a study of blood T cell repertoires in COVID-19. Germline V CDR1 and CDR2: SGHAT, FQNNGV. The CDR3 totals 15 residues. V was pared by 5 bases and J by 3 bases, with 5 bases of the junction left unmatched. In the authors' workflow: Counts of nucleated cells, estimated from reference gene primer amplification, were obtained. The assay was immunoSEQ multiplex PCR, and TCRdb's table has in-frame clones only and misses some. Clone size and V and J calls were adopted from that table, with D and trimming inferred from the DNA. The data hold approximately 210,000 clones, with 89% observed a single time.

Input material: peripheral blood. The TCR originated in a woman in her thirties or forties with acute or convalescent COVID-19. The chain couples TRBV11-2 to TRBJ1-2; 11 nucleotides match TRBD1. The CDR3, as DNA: TGTGCCAGCAGCCCGCGGACAGGGGGCGACTATGGCTACACCTTC. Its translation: CASSPRTGGDYGYTF. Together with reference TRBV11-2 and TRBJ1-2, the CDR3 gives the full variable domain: EAGVAQSPRYKIIEKRQSVAFWCNPISGHATLYWYQQILGQGPKLLIQFQNNGVVDDSQLPKDRFSAERLKGVDSTLKIQPAKLEDSAVYLCASSPRTGGDYGYTFGSGTRLTVV.